The rows below give T cell receptor beta chains drawn from one sample of a study of cytomegalovirus exposure and HLA in healthy donors. Data came from immunoSEQ multiplex PCR; TCRdb stores just in-frame clones and leaves some out. Among 210,000 or so clones, approximately 82% were seen once, and the ten largest hold approximately 0.6%. Sequenced input: PBMCs. These receptors were obtained from a young man in good health and CMV-seronegative. CDR3s include the opening cysteine and the closing phenylalanine or tryptophan. A D gene is named only where the DNA matches it firmly. A row's size may be missing; if present it is once, few, many or a size class.

d_gene: TRBD2; v_gene: TRBV4-1; j_gene: TRBJ2-1; abundance: NA; CDR3aa: CASSALAGSEQFF; CDR3nt: TGCGCCAGCAGCGCACTAGCGGGAAGTGAGCAGTTCTTC
d_gene: TRBD1; v_gene: TRBV7-3; j_gene: TRBJ1-2; abundance: NA; CDR3aa: CASSYDRGNGYTF; CDR3nt: TGTGCCAGCAGCTACGACAGGGGAAATGGCTACACCTTC
d_gene: NA; v_gene: TRBV28; j_gene: TRBJ2-7; abundance: NA; CDR3aa: CASSPFPYEQYF; CDR3nt: TGTGCCAGCAGTCCCTTCCCCTACGAGCAGTACTTC
d_gene: NA; v_gene: TRBV5-6; j_gene: TRBJ1-1; abundance: few; CDR3aa: CASSLQSYTEAFF; CDR3nt: TGTGCCAGCAGCCTACAGAGTTACACTGAAGCTTTCTTT
d_gene: TRBD1; v_gene: TRBV2; j_gene: TRBJ2-7; abundance: few; CDR3aa: CASSGQGAMYEQYF; CDR3nt: TGTGCCAGCAGTGGACAGGGGGCCATGTACGAGCAGTACTTC
d_gene: NA; v_gene: TRBV30; j_gene: TRBJ2-1; abundance: NA; CDR3aa: CAWSGGWGVGDEQFF; CDR3nt: TGTGCCTGGTCGGGTGGCTGGGGGGTAGGGGATGAGCAGTTCTTC
d_gene: NA; v_gene: TRBV28; j_gene: TRBJ1-2; abundance: NA; CDR3aa: CASTLQGNHYTF; CDR3nt: TGTGCCAGCACCTTACAGGGAAACCACTACACCTTC
d_gene: TRBD1; v_gene: TRBV27; j_gene: TRBJ2-7; abundance: NA; CDR3aa: CASRDRDRSYEQYF; CDR3nt: TGTGCCAGCAGGGACCGGGACAGATCCTACGAGCAGTACTTC
d_gene: NA; v_gene: TRBV5-6; j_gene: TRBJ2-3; abundance: NA; CDR3aa: CASSLVGAFGVTDTQYF; CDR3nt: TGTGCCAGCAGCTTGGTGGGGGCCTTTGGTGTCACAGATACGCAGTATTTT
d_gene: TRBD1; v_gene: TRBV18; j_gene: TRBJ1-3; abundance: few; CDR3aa: CASSRGTGDGNTIYF; CDR3nt: TGTGCCAGCTCGCGCGGGACAGGGGATGGAAACACCATATATTTT
d_gene: TRBD2; v_gene: TRBV6-5; j_gene: TRBJ2-5; abundance: NA; CDR3aa: CASSYLAGGPGETQYF; CDR3nt: TGTGCCAGCAGTTACTTGGCGGGAGGGCCGGGAGAGACCCAGTACTTC
d_gene: NA; v_gene: TRBV7-9; j_gene: TRBJ2-1; abundance: few; CDR3aa: CASSSLRGSSYNEQFF; CDR3nt: TGTGCCAGCAGCTCACTACGGGGATCCTCCTACAATGAGCAGTTCTTC
d_gene: NA; v_gene: TRBV7-2; j_gene: TRBJ2-7; abundance: NA; CDR3aa: CASSLDQGLYEQYF; CDR3nt: TGTGCCAGCAGCTTAGATCAGGGATTATACGAGCAGTACTTC
d_gene: NA; v_gene: TRBV19; j_gene: TRBJ1-5; abundance: once; CDR3aa: CASSAQGSNQPQHF; CDR3nt: TGTGCCAGTAGTGCACAGGGTAGCAATCAGCCCCAGCATTTT